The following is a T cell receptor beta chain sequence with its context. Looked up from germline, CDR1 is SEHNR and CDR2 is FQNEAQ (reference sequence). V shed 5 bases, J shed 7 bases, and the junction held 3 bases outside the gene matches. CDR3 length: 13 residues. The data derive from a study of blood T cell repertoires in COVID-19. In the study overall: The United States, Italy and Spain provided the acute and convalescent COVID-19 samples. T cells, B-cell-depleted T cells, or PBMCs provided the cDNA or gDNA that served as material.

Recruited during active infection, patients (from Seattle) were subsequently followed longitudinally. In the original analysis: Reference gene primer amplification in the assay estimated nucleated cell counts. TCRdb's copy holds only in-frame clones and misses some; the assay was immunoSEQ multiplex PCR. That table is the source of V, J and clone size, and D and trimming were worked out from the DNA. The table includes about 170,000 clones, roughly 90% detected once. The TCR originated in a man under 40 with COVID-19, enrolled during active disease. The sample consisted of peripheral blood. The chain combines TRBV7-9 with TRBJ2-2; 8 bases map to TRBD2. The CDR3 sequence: CASSGAGGGELFF. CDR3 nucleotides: TGTGCCAGCAGCGGCGCGGGGGGCGGGGAGCTGTTTTTT.